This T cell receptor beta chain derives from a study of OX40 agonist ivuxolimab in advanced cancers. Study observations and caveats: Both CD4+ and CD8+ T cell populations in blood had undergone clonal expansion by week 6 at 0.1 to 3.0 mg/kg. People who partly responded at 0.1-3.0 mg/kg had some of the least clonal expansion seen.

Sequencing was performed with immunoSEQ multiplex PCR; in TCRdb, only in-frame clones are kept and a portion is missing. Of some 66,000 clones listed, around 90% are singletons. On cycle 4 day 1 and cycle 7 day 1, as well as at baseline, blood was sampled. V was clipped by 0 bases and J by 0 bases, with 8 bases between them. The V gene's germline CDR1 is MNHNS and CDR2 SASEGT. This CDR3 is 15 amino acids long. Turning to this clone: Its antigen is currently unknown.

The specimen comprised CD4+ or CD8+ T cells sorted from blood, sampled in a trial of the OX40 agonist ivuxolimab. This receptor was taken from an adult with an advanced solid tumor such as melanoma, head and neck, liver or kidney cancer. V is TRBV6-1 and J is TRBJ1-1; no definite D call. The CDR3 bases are TGTGCCAGCAGTGAAGCGGGGAGGATGAACACTGAAGCTTTCTTT. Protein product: CASSEAGRMNTEAFF.